This TCR beta chain emerged from a study of shared T cell receptors in the human thymus (dated by TCRdb to the early 2020s). For the wider study: The study investigated the way shared, self-reactive T-cell receptor alpha chains are produced in the human thymus.

V gives up 0 bases and J gives up 3 bases, and the segment between their germline ends measures 16 bases. The CDR1 and CDR2 encoded by the germline V gene (reference sequence) are GTSNPN and SVGIG. The CDR3 numbers 16 residues from cysteine through phenylalanine. Only the CDR3 DNA is retained, 48 bases long and in frame from the first base. A single count supports this clone. What antigen it recognizes has not been identified. No much larger clone exists at a distance of one base, and base qualities are not known. Library preparation was by the immunoSEQ multiplex PCR assay. The source is immuneACCESS, and TCRdb retained only in-frame sequences with V and J called. Part of the clones is not carried over; for the studies checked, unresolved V genes explain less than half of this, and the remainder is unexplained. Here the sample has 650,000 to 950,000 clones; approximately 85% occur a single time. The top ten clonotypes cover more than 0.008% of the sample.

These data were also filed under a second study, of human thymus T cells. As that second paper reports: In Finland, the donors were immunologically healthy infants who were having open corrective cardiac surgery for congenital heart defects. Thymus tissue was obtained as surgical resects removed during corrective cardiac surgery. V and J gene segment usage appeared biased in both thymic and peripheral blood repertoires. The related research found that thymic TCR repertoires overlapped highly between unrelated individuals. TCR alpha and beta repertoires from roughly eight infant thymus samples and four related peripheral blood samples were characterized in the study. The infant donors were roughly 7 to 244 days old, and the cohort included six or seven males and two females. Thymocytes were freed from the tissue by mechanical means and kept at -70 degrees C as pellets of roughly 9-34 million cells. A QIAsymphony instrument was used to extract genomic DNA from the frozen cell pellets. TCRB and TCRAD loci were amplified from a standardized quantity of quality-controlled genomic DNA using the immunoSEQ multiplex PCR assay. The V(D)J region was spanned by amplicons of a length sufficient to cover the CDR3 and to identify V and J genes. The amplicons were sequenced on an Illumina platform via the commercial immunoSEQ service. Primer bias and sequencing errors were corrected as previously described, and TCRAD and TCRB definitions were based on the IMGT database. The repertoires were analysed using immunoSEQ Analyzer 3.0 and VDJTools for basic statistics, V/J segment usage, diversity estimates, rarefaction and pairwise overlap. Diversity was estimated with Chao1, ChaoE, Efron-Thisted, Shannon and inverse Simpson indices, and also on datasets down-sampled to the smallest sample. Repertoire overlap was determined by strict matching of CDR3 nucleotide sequence, V gene and J gene, and Jaccard-based multidimensional scaling clustering was applied. On average, thymus samples gave roughly 800,000 unique TCRB clonotypes, whereas blood samples gave 75,000 to 85,000.

The sequence is built from TRBV30 and TRBJ2-3; matching of 5 bases hints at TRBD2 as the D gene. The sequenced sample was thymocytes. This TCR was recovered from a girl under three years old with a congenital heart defect. Donor details come from another sample of the same person, matched by shared clones. The nucleotide sequence reads as follows: TGTGCCTGGAGTGTAGCGCGGCTAGCTGGGACAGATACGCAGTATTTT. This encodes CAWSVARLAGTDTQYF. The CDR3 plus the reference TRBV30 and TRBJ2-3 genes for the other parts give the full variable domain: SQTIHQWPATLVQPVGSPLSLECTVEGTSNPNLYWYRQAAGRGLQLLFYSVGIGQISSEVPQNLSASRPQDRQFILSSKKLLLSDSGFYLCAWSVARLAGTDTQYFGPGTRLTVL.